Listed below are T cell receptor beta chains from one sample, sequenced in a study of blood T cell repertoires in COVID-19. The data were produced by immunoSEQ multiplex PCR, yet TCRdb's version contains in-frame clones alone and is incomplete. The table shows some 170,000 clones, with more than 70% occurring only once. The sample was PBMCs or T cells enriched from blood (not recorded which). The origin of the receptors is a man in his forties or fifties who had recovered from COVID-19. Both conserved end residues are part of each CDR3. A D gene is named only where the DNA matches it firmly. A row's size may be missing; if present it is once, few, many or a size class.

>.|TRBD2|TRBV11-2|18|TRBJ2-4
TGTGCCAGCAGCTTATCCGCTAGCGGGGGTTTCAGGGAAAACATTCAGTACTTC
CASSLSASGGFRENIQYF
>.|.|TRBV7-3|18|TRBJ2-3
TGTGCCAGCAGCTTAAGAGGCGTGGAGGGATATAGCCCAGATACGCAGTATTTT
CASSLRGVEGYSPDTQYF
>.|.|TRBV6-5|13|TRBJ1-5
TGTGCCAGCAGCACAGGCCCCAATCAGCCCCAGCATTTT
CASSTGPNQPQHF
>.|.|TRBV7-9|12|TRBJ1-5
TGTGCCAGCAGCCAAGAGATTCAGCCCCAGCATTTT
CASSQEIQPQHF
>once|.|TRBV6-5|14|TRBJ1-5
TGTGCCAGCGCCTCCCGGGGGAGCAATCAGCCCCAGCATTTT
CASASRGSNQPQHF
>.|.|TRBV5-1|15|TRBJ1-1
TGCGCCAGCAGCTTGGATCTGGGGGCGAACACTGAAGCTTTCTTT
CASSLDLGANTEAFF
>.|.|TRBV28|14|TRBJ1-5
TGTGCCCTAGGGGGGGCGAGCGGAAATCAGCCCCAGCATTTT
CALGGASGNQPQHF
>.|.|TRBV5-1|16|TRBJ1-4
TGCGCCAGCAGCCCAAACAGGGACACTAATTATGAAAAACTGTTTTTT
CASSPNRDTNYEKLFF
>.|.|TRBV5-1|12|TRBJ2-5
TGCGCCAGCAGCCTTTCGGAGGAGACCCAGTACTTC
CASSLSEETQYF
>few|.|TRBV30|13|TRBJ1-1
TGTGCCTGGACACAGGGCGTGGGCACTGAAGCTTTCTTT
CAWTQGVGTEAFF
>.|.|TRBV12-3/TRBV12-4|11|TRBJ1-1
TGTGCCAGCAGTTTAGGAGGTGAAGCTTTCTTT
CASSLGGEAFF
>once|.|TRBV5-4|14|TRBJ2-3
TGTGCCAGCAGCTTAAGCTATCAGGGAGATACGCAGTATTTT
CASSLSYQGDTQYF
>once|.|TRBV5-1|17|TRBJ2-1
TGCGCCAGCAGCTTGGCCGGTCGGGGGGCAGGAGACAATGAGCAGTTCTTC
CASSLAGRGAGDNEQFF
>.|TRBD1|TRBV11-3|13|TRBJ1-2
TGTGCCAGCAGCCCATTCCAGGGGGATGGCTACACCTTC
CASSPFQGDGYTF
>.|.|TRBV4-1|18|TRBJ1-4
TGCGCCAGCAGCCAAGATAGGAACGGCCGGGCAACTAATGAAAAACTGTTTTTT
CASSQDRNGRATNEKLFF
>.|TRBD1|TRBV19|14|TRBJ1-2
TGTGCCAGTAGCCCGGGACAGGCGTCGGATGGCTACACCTTC
CASSPGQASDGYTF
>.|TRBD1|TRBV19|14|TRBJ2-1
TGTGCCAGTTGGGGACAGGGGGAACTAGCGGAGCAGTTCTTC
CASWGQGELAEQFF
>.|TRBD1|TRBV30|14|TRBJ1-1
TGTGCCTGGAGGGGGACAGTGCTGAACACTGAAGCTTTCTTT
CAWRGTVLNTEAFF
>.|TRBD1|TRBV9|16|TRBJ1-2
TGTGCCAGCAGCGTACTCCCGGACAGGGTGGCCTATGGCTACACCTTC
CASSVLPDRVAYGYTF